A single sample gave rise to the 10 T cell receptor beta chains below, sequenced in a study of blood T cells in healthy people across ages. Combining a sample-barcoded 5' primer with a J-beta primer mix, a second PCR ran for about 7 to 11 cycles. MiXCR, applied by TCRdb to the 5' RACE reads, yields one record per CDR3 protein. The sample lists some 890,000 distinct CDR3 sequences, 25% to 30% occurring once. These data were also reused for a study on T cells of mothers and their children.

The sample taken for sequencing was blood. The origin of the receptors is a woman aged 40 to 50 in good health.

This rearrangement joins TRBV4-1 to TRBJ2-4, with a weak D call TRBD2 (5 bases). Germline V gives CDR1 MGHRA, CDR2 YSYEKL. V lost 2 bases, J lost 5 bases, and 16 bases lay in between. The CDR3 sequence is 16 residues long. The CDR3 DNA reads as TGCGCCAGCAGCCAATCCCCCGGGCCCGGGGAAAACATTCAGTACTTC. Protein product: CASSQSPGPGENIQYF.

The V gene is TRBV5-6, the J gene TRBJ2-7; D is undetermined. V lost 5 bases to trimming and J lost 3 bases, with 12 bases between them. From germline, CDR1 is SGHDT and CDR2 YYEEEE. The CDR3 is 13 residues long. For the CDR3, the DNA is TGTGCCAGCAGAAGGGTAAACGACTACGAGCAGTACTTC. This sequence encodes CASRRVNDYEQYF.

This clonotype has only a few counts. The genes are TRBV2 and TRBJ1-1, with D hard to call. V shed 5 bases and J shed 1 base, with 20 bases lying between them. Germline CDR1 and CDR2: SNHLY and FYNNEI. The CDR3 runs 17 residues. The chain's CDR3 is CASSPRTFATPNTEAFF. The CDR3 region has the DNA TGTGCCAGCAGTCCTAGGACCTTTGCTACCCCGAACACTGAAGCTTTCTTT.

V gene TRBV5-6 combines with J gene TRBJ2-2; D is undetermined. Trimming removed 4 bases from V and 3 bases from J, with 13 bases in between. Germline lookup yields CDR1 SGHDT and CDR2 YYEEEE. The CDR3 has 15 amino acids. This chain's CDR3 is CASSLSHMYTGELFF. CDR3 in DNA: TGTGCCAGCAGCCTGTCTCACATGTACACCGGGGAGCTGTTTTTT.

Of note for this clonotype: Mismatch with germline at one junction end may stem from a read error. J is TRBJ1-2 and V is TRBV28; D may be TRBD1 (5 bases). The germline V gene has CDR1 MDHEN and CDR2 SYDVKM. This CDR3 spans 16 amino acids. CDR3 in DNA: TGTGCCAGCAGCCAACATGGGGGAGGCGAGATCTATGGCTGCACCTTC. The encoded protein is CASSQHGGGEIYGCTF.

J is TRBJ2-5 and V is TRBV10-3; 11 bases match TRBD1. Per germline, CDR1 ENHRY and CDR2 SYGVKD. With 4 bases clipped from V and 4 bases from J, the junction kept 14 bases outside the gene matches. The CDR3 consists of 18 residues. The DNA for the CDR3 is TGTGCCATCAGTGGGAACCGAATCCGGGACAGGGGGGGAGAGACCCAGTACTTC. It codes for CAISGNRIRDRGGETQYF.

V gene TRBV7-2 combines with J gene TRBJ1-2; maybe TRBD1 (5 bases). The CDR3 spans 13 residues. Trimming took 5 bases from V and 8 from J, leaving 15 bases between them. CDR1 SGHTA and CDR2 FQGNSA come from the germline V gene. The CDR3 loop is CASSLGTALGYTF. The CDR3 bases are TGTGCCAGCAGCCTAGGGACGGCCTTGGGCTACACCTTC.

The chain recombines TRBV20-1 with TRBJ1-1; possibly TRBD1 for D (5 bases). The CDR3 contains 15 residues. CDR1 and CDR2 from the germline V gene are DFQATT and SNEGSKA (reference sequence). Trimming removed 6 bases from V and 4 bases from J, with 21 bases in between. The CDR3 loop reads CSAFISQGSLTEAFF. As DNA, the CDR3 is TGCAGTGCCTTCATCTCGCAGGGTAGTCTCACTGAAGCTTTCTTT.

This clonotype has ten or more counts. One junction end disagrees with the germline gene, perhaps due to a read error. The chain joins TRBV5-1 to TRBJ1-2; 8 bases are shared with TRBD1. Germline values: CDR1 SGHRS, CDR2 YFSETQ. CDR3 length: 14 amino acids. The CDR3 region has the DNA TGTGCCAGCAGCCCAGGGGGCGCTAACTATGGCTACACCTTC. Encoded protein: CASSPGGANYGYTF.

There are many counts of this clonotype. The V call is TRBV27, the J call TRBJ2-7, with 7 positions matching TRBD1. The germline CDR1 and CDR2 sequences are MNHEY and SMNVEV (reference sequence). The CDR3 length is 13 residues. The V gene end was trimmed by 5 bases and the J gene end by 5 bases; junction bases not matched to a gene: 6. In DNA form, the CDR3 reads TGTGCCAGCAGTCGACAGGGTCCCAACGAGCAGTACTTC. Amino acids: CASSRQGPNEQYF.